This T cell receptor (beta chain) was captured in a study of molecular identifiers for immune sequencing clone quantification. Study information: Four of five splits of RNA from about 19,000 or 110,000 naive CD8 cells were sequenced in replicates. Study conclusions and caveats: Spiked Jurkat TCR RNA equivalent to one cell was reportedly detectable in about a million naive cells.

To note about this clonotype: As yet, its antigen is unknown.

One entry per CDR3 protein results from TCRdb running MiXCR on the PCR reads. Of nearly 55,000 distinct CDR3 sequences listed, 36% are singletons. Libraries of naive CD8 T cells were made from around 20,000 to 1,000,000 sorted cells. They used 10%, 30% or 50% RNA. Naive CD8 T cells were FACS-sorted by CD8+CD4-CCR7+CD45RA+ markers. This receptor was obtained from a human donor in good health. Some libraries in this study had Jurkat cell RNA spiked in. The specimen sequenced was naive CD8+ T cells from blood, with Jurkat cell RNA spiked in. Subset: FACS-sorted CD8+CD4-CCR7+CD45RA+ naive T cells.

DNA for the CDR3: TGTGCCAGCAGCTTGTTGCAGGGTTGGAACGAGCAGTACTTC. It is translated as CASSLLQGWNEQYF. The chain joins TRBV5-4 to TRBJ2-7; D possibly corresponds to TRBD1 (5 bases). The CDR3 runs 14 residues. The V end was cut by 1 base, the J end by 5 bases, with 13 bases between. CDR1 SGHNT and CDR2 YYREEE come from the germline V gene (reference sequence).